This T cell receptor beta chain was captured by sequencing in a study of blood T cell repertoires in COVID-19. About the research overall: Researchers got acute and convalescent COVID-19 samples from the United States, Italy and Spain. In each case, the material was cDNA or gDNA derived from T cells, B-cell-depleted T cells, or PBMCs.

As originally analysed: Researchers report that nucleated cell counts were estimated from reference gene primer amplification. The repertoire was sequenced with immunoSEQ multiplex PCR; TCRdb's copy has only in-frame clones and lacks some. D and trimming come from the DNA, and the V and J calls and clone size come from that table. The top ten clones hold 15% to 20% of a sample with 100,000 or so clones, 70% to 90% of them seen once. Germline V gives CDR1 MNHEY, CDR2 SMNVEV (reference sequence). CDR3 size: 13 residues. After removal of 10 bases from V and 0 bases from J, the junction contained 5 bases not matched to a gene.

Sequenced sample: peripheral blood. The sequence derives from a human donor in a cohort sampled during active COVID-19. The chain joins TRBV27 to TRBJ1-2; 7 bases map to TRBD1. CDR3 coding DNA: TGTGCCACAAGGGGGCCTCCTAACTATGGCTACACCTTC. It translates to CATRGPPNYGYTF.